The next 10 T cell receptor beta chains were all read from a single sample in a study of blood T cell repertoires in COVID-19 (TCRdb year 2020). The library was prepared using the immunoSEQ multiplex PCR assay. As stored in TCRdb, this immuneACCESS dataset retains in-frame rearrangements with V and J assigned. A fraction of the clones does not appear; measured against another copy, unresolved V genes explain less than half of the discrepancy, and the remainder lacks a known reason. Recorded for this sample are 80,000 or so clones; 81% of them occurred a single time. The top ten hold roughly two fifths of the sample. The source material was peripheral blood. Receptor source: an elderly man with acute or convalescent COVID-19.

J is TRBJ2-3 and V is TRBV10-3, with D unclear. This CDR3 has 14 amino acids. CDR1 ENHRY and CDR2 SYGVKD come from the germline V gene. Trimming pared 7 bases from V and 0 bases from J, leaving 11 bases between. CDR3 bases: TGTGCCATCAAACCGGTCCGTAGCACAGATACGCAGTATTTT. Amino acid sequence: CAIKPVRSTDTQYF.

The chain joins TRBV6-5 to TRBJ2-7; 9 bases align to TRBD1. CDR1 and CDR2 from the germline V gene are MNHEY and SVGAGI. Trimming took 5 bases from V and 5 from J; bases not matched to a gene: 4. The CDR3 has 13 amino acids. The CDR3 sequence: CASSLQGADEQYF. Written as DNA, the CDR3 is TGTGCCAGCAGTCTACAGGGGGCTGACGAGCAGTACTTC.

About this clone: The same CDR3 also results from other DNA sequences found in this sample. The chain joins TRBV18 to TRBJ1-2; TRBD1 aligns across 9 bases. Germline CDR1 reads KGHSH; CDR2 reads LQKENI. V trimming: 3 bases; J trimming: 0 bases; junction bases outside the gene matches: 2. There are 15 residues in the CDR3. CDR3: CASSPGTGTNYGYTF. CDR3 coding DNA: TGTGCCAGCTCACCGGGGACAGGGACTAACTATGGCTACACCTTC.

The J gene is TRBJ1-5, the V gene TRBV28; D is unresolved. V lost 1 base, J lost 0 bases, and 7 bases lay in between. Germline V CDR1 and CDR2: MDHEN, SYDVKM. The CDR3 has 15 residues. This chain's CDR3 is CASSLSPFSNQPQHF. The CDR3, as DNA: TGTGCCAGCAGTTTATCCCCTTTTAGCAATCAGCCCCAGCATTTT.

The V call is TRBV29-1, the J call TRBJ2-5; tentatively, D is TRBD2 (7 bases). Germline CDR1 SQVTM, CDR2 ANQGSEA. CDR3 length: 12 amino acids. V was shortened by 2 bases and J by 7 bases, with 11 bases between the two germline ends. For the CDR3, the DNA is TGCAGCGTTGAAAAGGGGGAGGGGACCCAGTACTTC. Its translation: CSVEKGEGTQYF.

V and J are TRBV5-6 and TRBJ2-1; a possible D gene is TRBD2 (6 bases). Trimming cost V 2 bases and J 8 bases, with 11 bases left between them. The CDR3 is 13 residues long. CDR1 is SGHDT and CDR2 is YYEEEE in the germline V gene. The CDR3 here is CASSLRAGYEQFF. CDR3 coding DNA: TGTGCCAGCAGCTTACGGGCGGGGTATGAGCAGTTCTTC. The variable domain in full, with the rest retrieved from reference TRBV5-6 and TRBJ2-1, is DAGVTQSPTHLIKTRGQQVTLRCSPKSGHDTVSWYQQALGQGPQFIFQYYEEEERQRGNFPDRFSGHQFPNYSSELNVNALLLGDSALYLCASSLRAGYEQFFGPGTRLTVL.

The chain couples TRBV2 to TRBJ2-7; 11 bases line up with TRBD2. Germline V gene sequence: CDR1 SNHLY, CDR2 FYNNEI. The CDR3 extends over 13 amino acids. V lost 1 base to trimming and J lost 9 bases; unmatched junction nucleotides: 2. Here the CDR3 DNA reads TGTGCCAGCAGTGAAGTAACTAGCGGGGGGCAGTACTTC. This gives the protein CASSEVTSGGQYF. Looking up the rest from reference TRBV2 and TRBJ2-7 gives the full variable domain: EPEVTQTPSHQVTQMGQEVILRCVPISNHLYFYWYRQILGQKVEFLVSFYNNEISEKSEIFDDQFSVERPDGSNFTLKIRSTKLEDSAMYFCASSEVTSGGQYFGPGTRLTVT.

This rearrangement joins TRBV28 to TRBJ2-7, with TRBD1 as a possible D gene (8 bases). Trimming pared 7 bases from V and 3 bases from J, leaving 25 bases between. The CDR3 contains 17 residues. Germline-derived CDR1 and CDR2 are MDHEN and SYDVKM. The CDR3 protein is CASNHLTGGASGYEQYF. CDR3 DNA: TGTGCCAGCAACCACCTCACAGGGGGGGCCTCGGGCTACGAGCAGTACTTC.

The V call is TRBV5-1, the J call TRBJ1-4, with D possibly matching TRBD1 (5 bases). V lost 2 bases and J lost 7, with 21 bases in between. The germline V gene encodes CDR1 SGHRS and CDR2 YFSETQ. This CDR3 has 17 residues. CDR3 sequence: CASSFGQGSGVGEKLFF. The CDR3 DNA reads as TGCGCCAGCAGCTTTGGGCAGGGAAGCGGGGTTGGTGAAAAACTGTTTTTT. Full variable domain (remainder filled in from reference TRBV5-1 and TRBJ1-4): KAGVTQTPRYLIKTRGQQVTLSCSPISGHRSVSWYQQTPGQGLQFLFEYFSETQRNKGNFPGRFSGRQFSNSRSEMNVSTLELGDSALYLCASSFGQGSGVGEKLFFGSGTQLSVL.

The V call is TRBV9, the J call TRBJ1-2; the match to TRBD1 covers 9 bases. The CDR3 is 17 amino acids. Trimming took 3 bases from V and 4 from J; bases not matched to a gene: 13. Germline assignment: CDR1 SGDLS and CDR2 YYNGEE. The CDR3, as DNA: TGTGCCAGCAGCGCGGGGCAACAGGGGGCGAGGATCTATGGCTACACCTTC. Translation: CASSAGQQGARIYGYTF.